This T cell receptor beta chain was recovered during a study of read filtering for tumor transcriptome and immune sequencing. As for the study in general: Under ten patients were R-ISS I, approximately 15 were R-ISS II, roughly seven were R-ISS III. IR-seq gave about 4 to 10.27 million TCR reads per sample; RNA-seq gave about 80 to 1273.

CDR1 and CDR2 from the germline V gene are MNHEY and SVGAGI. The CDR3 is 14 residues long. Trimming shortened V by 6 bases and J by 4 bases, and 15 bases separated the two germline ends. The library was built from roughly 400 ng RNA with molecular barcoded adaptors for alpha/delta and beta/gamma chains. TCRdb reprocessed the reads via MiXCR and lists one record per CDR3 protein. The table records some 41,000 distinct CDR3 sequences, approximately 15% of them present only once. A word on this clonotype: Its antigen remains unknown.

Notes on the study in general: The sorted CD138-negative fraction was a mixed bone marrow immune population, not purified T cells.

V gene TRBV6-5 combines with J gene TRBJ1-2; no clear D. Material: a population of CD138-negative cells sorted from bone marrow. The clonotype was recovered from a donor at least 40 years old with multiple myeloma. CDR3 residues: CASRPPGDSYGYTF. DNA for the CDR3: TGTGCCAGCAGACCGCCGGGAGACTCCTATGGCTACACCTTC.